A selection of T cell receptor beta chains follows, all from one sample in a study of identical twins. One entry per CDR3 protein, called by TCRdb with MiXCR from the 5' RACE reads. The sample lists about 250,000 distinct CDR3 sequences, approximately 7.3% occurring once. The same sample was also used in a study of yellow fever vaccine responses in identical twins.

Sequences were obtained from CD8+ T cells sorted from blood. The receptors here all came from a woman aged 18-29 years in good health. The CDR3 runs from the conserved cysteine through the conserved F or W. Fields, in order: V gene, J gene, clone size, D gene, CDR3 DNA, CDR3 protein. D genes are given only for firm matches. Rows give clone size only sometimes, using once, few, many, or a class for an expanded clone.

TRBV7-8	TRBJ2-3	many	TRBD2	TGTGCCAGCAGCTCGCCGACTAGGCGGGGGGGCCCAGATACGCAGTATTTT	CASSSPTRRGGPDTQYF
TRBV29-1	TRBJ1-3	few	-	TGCAGCGCGACCGCGGCCAGGGCCTATGGAAACACCATATATTTT	CSATAARAYGNTIYF
TRBV7-6	TRBJ2-1	few	-	TGTGCCAGCAGCCAAGACAATGAGCAGTTCTTC	CASSQDNEQFF
TRBV27	TRBJ1-5	few	TRBD1	TGTGCCAGCAGTTTGTCCGGGACAGGGCATCAGCCCCAGCATTTT	CASSLSGTGHQPQHF
TRBV27	TRBJ1-2	-	-	TGTGCCAGCAGTTTAAAGGGTTGGAACTATGGCTACACCTTC	CASSLKGWNYGYTF
TRBV10-2	TRBJ2-5	many	-	TGCGCCAGCAGTGAGTCTCACCGGGACCCAGAAGGGACCCAGTACTTC	CASSESHRDPEGTQYF
TRBV3-1	TRBJ2-1	many	TRBD2	TGTGCCAGCAGCCATCGTAGCGAGCGGGGGGCCTCCTACAATGAGCAGTTCTTC	CASSHRSERGASYNEQFF
TRBV2	TRBJ1-2	many	TRBD1	TGTGCCAGCAGTGAAGGGGACAGGGGGCTTGGTGGCTACACCTTC	CASSEGDRGLGGYTF
TRBV27	TRBJ2-1	-	TRBD2	TGTGCCAGCAGTTTAGTTAGCGGGAGTCTCAATGAGCAGTTCTTC	CASSLVSGSLNEQFF
TRBV7-9	TRBJ2-2	-	-	TGTGCCAGCAGGGGGCAGGACGGGGAGCTGTTTTTT	CASRGQDGELFF
TRBV7-8	TRBJ1-1	many	-	TGTGCCAGCAGCCCGGGACCTTACACTGAAGCTTTCTTT	CASSPGPYTEAFF
TRBV20-1	TRBJ2-3	few	-	TGCAGTGCTGGCCGCAGAACTAGCTGGGATTTAGATACGCAGTATTTT	CSAGRRTSWDLDTQYF
TRBV29-1	TRBJ1-2	many	-	TGCAGCGACCAACAGGGAAGGGACAACTATGGCTACACCTTC	CSDQQGRDNYGYTF
TRBV13	TRBJ1-6	-	-	TGTGCCAGCAGTTCTTATAATTCACCCCTCCACTTT	CASSSYNSPLHF
TRBV12-3/TRBV12-4	TRBJ2-7	many	-	TGTGCCAGCAGCCTAGGAGGGGTGGGGGAGCAGTACTTC	CASSLGGVGEQYF
TRBV6-1	TRBJ2-4	few	-	TGTGCCAGCGACCGGTTGGGTGGGGGGATCAACATTCAGTACTTC	CASDRLGGGINIQYF
TRBV12-3/TRBV12-4	TRBJ2-3	many	-	TGTGCCAGCAGTTTCACAGGGCTGACAGATACGCAGTATTTT	CASSFTGLTDTQYF
TRBV9	TRBJ1-5	-	-	TGTGCCAGCAGCACGCCGACAGATCAGCCCCAGCATTTT	CASSTPTDQPQHF
TRBV10-3	TRBJ2-5	-	-	TGTGCCATCAGTGAGGCTCGGGTTGGGGGGCCCCAAGAGACCCAGTACTTC	CAISEARVGGPQETQYF
TRBV7-6	TRBJ2-3	-	-	TGTGCCAGCAGCTCCCGGACAGCTAGCACAGATACGCAGTATTTT	CASSSRTASTDTQYF
TRBV4-1	TRBJ2-2	few	-	TGCGCCAGCAGCACGGCGGGCTTTTCAACCGGGGAGCTGTTTTTT	CASSTAGFSTGELFF
TRBV14	TRBJ2-5	-	TRBD1	TGTGCCAGCAGCCACCTCGGACAGGACCAAGAGACCCAGTACTTC	CASSHLGQDQETQYF
TRBV20-1	TRBJ2-7	few	TRBD2	TGCAGTGCCCCCGGACTAGTTGGCGAGCAGTACTTC	CSAPGLVGEQYF
TRBV12-3/TRBV12-4	TRBJ2-1	-	-	TGTACCAGCTGTCTTTGGCAGGGACCCCTCAGCTCCTACAATGAGCAGTTCTTC	CTSCLWQGPLSSYNEQFF
TRBV12-3/TRBV12-4	TRBJ2-1	-	TRBD1	TGTGCCAGCCGGCAGGGGGACAATGAGCAGTTCTTC	CASRQGDNEQFF
TRBV4-1	TRBJ2-5	medium-sized	-	TGCGCCAGCAGCCAAGAAGGCACGGAAGAGACCCAGTACTTC	CASSQEGTEETQYF
TRBV29-1	TRBJ1-2	-	-	TGCAGCGTTGATGGTTTTGGCAGCCGAAACTATGGCTACACCTTC	CSVDGFGSRNYGYTF
TRBV28	TRBJ2-3	-	-	TGTGCCAGCAGCAGACGGACTGATACGCAGTATTTT	CASSRRTDTQYF
TRBV7-9	TRBJ1-1	many	-	TGTGCCACGGGGGACGGGGGGAACACTGAAGCTTTCTTT	CATGDGGNTEAFF
TRBV7-9	TRBJ2-1	many	-	TGTGCCAGCAGCTTTTCCGGGGGTTACAATGAGCAGTTCTTC	CASSFSGGYNEQFF
TRBV4-1	TRBJ2-7	few	-	TGCGCCAGCAGCCAAGGACAGCAACCCTCCTACGAGCAGTACTTC	CASSQGQQPSYEQYF
TRBV9	TRBJ2-2	-	TRBD2	TGTGCCAGCAGCGTAGAGGCGGGAGGGGCCGGGGAGCTGTTTTTT	CASSVEAGGAGELFF
TRBV12-3/TRBV12-4	TRBJ2-7	-	-	TGTGCCAGCAGTTTCGTTCCCTACGAGCAGTACTTC	CASSFVPYEQYF
TRBV28	TRBJ2-5	-	-	TGTGCCAGCAGGGGGGGATGGCAAGAGACCCAGTACTTC	CASRGGWQETQYF
TRBV29-1	TRBJ2-1	few	-	TGCAGCGTTGAAGGCCGGATTTACAATGAGCAGTTCTTC	CSVEGRIYNEQFF
TRBV3-1	TRBJ2-1	few	-	TGTGCCAGCAGCCAAGATCTCAGGAGTTCCTACTACAATGAGCAGTTCTTC	CASSQDLRSSYYNEQFF
TRBV4-1	TRBJ2-7	many	TRBD2	TGCGCCAGCAGCCGGGACTACCCTTCCTACGAGCAGTACTTC	CASSRDYPSYEQYF
TRBV12-3/TRBV12-4	TRBJ1-2	-	-	TGTGCCAGCAGTTTCAGTACGGTGGAGGGCTACACCTTC	CASSFSTVEGYTF
TRBV5-6	TRBJ2-1	few	-	TGTGCCAGCAGCTTGTCACAGGCGAGTGAGCAGTTCTTC	CASSLSQASEQFF
TRBV27	TRBJ2-5	-	-	TGTGCCAGCACACAAACGGTGGGACAAGGGACCCAGTACTTC	CASTQTVGQGTQYF
TRBV24-1	TRBJ2-3	-	-	TGTGCCACCAGTGATTCAAGGGAGCCCGGACGCACAGATACGCAGTATTTT	CATSDSREPGRTDTQYF
TRBV12-5	TRBJ2-5	few	TRBD1	TGTGCTAGTGGTTTGGTAGGACAGGAAGAGACCCAGTACTTC	CASGLVGQEETQYF
TRBV3-1	TRBJ2-1	-	-	TGTGCCAGCGGCCAAGCCGACCGACACGGGGATGAGCAGTTCTTC	CASGQADRHGDEQFF
TRBV5-1	TRBJ2-3	many	-	TGCGCCAGCAGCCCCGGGATAGCTTACACAGATACGCAGTATTTT	CASSPGIAYTDTQYF
TRBV15	TRBJ1-1	many	-	TGTGCCACCAGCAGGTACAGGGAGGGGGACACTGAAGCTTTCTTT	CATSRYREGDTEAFF
TRBV12-3/TRBV12-4	TRBJ1-2	-	-	TGTGCCAGCAGTACCCATCGTGGGGCGTATGGCTACACCTTC	CASSTHRGAYGYTF
TRBV6-1	TRBJ2-5	many	TRBD2	TGTGCCAGCTCCGGACTAGCGGGGTTCGGAGAGACCCAGTACTTC	CASSGLAGFGETQYF
TRBV27	TRBJ2-6	-	TRBD2	TGTGCCAGCAGTTTAAGTCGGGAGGGCCCCTCTGGGGCCAACGTCCTGACTTTC	CASSLSREGPSGANVLTF
TRBV5-6	TRBJ2-5	few	-	TGTGCCAGCAGCTTGAACAGTCAAGAGACCCAGTACTTC	CASSLNSQETQYF
TRBV9	TRBJ2-2	-	TRBD1	TGTGCCAGCAGGGGGCTGAAACAGGGGGACAGGAACACCGGGGAGCTGTTTTTT	CASRGLKQGDRNTGELFF
TRBV2	TRBJ2-1	-	-	TGTGCCAGCACGGTGGGTGAGCAGTTCTTC	CASTVGEQFF
TRBV29-1	TRBJ2-7	many	TRBD2	TGCAGCGTTCATAGCGGGATTGCCTACGAGCAGTACTTC	CSVHSGIAYEQYF
TRBV2	TRBJ2-5	few	TRBD2	TGTGCCAGCACCCCGGGGGGTGGGGGACAAGAGACCCAGTACTTC	CASTPGGGGQETQYF